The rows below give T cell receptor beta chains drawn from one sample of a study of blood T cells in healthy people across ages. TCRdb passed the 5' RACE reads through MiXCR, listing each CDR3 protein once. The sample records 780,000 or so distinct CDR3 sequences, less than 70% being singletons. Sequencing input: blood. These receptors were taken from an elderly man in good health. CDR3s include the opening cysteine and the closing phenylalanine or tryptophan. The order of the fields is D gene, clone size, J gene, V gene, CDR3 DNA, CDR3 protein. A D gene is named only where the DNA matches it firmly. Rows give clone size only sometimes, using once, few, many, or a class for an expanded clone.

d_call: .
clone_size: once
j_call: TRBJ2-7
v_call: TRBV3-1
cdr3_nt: TGTGCCAGCAGCCAAGATGGATATTACAATGAGCAGTACTTC
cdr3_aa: CASSQDGYYNEQYF

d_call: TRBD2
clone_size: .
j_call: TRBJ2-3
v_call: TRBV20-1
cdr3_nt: TGCAGTGCTAGAGAGGGACTAGCGGTAGATACGCAGTATTTT
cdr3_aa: CSAREGLAVDTQYF

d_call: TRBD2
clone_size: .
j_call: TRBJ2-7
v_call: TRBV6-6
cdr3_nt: TGTGCCAGCAGTTACTCGGGGGGAGGGCCCTACAATGAGCAGTACTTC
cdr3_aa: CASSYSGGGPYNEQYF

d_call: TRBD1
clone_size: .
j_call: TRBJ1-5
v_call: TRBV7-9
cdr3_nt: TGTGCCAGCAGCCCAGACAGGGAGTCGTGGCAGCCCCAGCATTTT
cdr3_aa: CASSPDRESWQPQHF

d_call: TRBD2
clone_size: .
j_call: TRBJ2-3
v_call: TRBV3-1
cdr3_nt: TGTGCCAGCAGCCAAGGACTAGCGGGAGAGCCTGGTACGCAGTATTTT
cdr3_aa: CASSQGLAGEPGTQYF

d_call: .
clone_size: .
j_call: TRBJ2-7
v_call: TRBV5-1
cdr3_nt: TGCGCCAGCGCCACTCTCTTTAGCGGCGAGCAGTACTTC
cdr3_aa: CASATLFSGEQYF

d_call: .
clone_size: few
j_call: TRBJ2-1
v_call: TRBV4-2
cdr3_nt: TGTGCCAGCAGCCAAGATCTTTATTACAATGAGCAGTTCTTC
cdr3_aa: CASSQDLYYNEQFF

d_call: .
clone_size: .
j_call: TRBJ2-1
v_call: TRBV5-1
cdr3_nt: TGCGCCAGCAGCTGGGTAAAGGCCGTTTCGAGCTCCTACAATGAGCAGTTCTTC
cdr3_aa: CASSWVKAVSSSYNEQFF

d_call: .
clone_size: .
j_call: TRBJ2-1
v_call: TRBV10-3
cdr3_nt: TGTGCCAGCACGAGGGCAACTAATGAGCAGTTCTTC
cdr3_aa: CASTRATNEQFF

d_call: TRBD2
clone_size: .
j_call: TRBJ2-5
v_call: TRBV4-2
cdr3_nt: TGTGCCAGCAGCCAAGCTACTAGCGGGAAAGAGACCCAGTACTTC
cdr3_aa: CASSQATSGKETQYF

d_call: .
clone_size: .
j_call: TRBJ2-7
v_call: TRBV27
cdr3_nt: TGTGCCAGCAGTTTATCGTGGACGGTGAGCTCCTACGAGCAGTACTTC
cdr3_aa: CASSLSWTVSSYEQYF

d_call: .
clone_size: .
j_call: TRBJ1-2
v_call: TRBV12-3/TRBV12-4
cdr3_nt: TGTGCCAGCAGTTGGTGGACGGTCTCAAACTATGGCTACACCTTC
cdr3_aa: CASSWWTVSNYGYTF

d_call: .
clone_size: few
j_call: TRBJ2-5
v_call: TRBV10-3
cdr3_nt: TGTGCCATCAGTGCGAGGGAGACCCAGTACTTC
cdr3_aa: CAISARETQYF

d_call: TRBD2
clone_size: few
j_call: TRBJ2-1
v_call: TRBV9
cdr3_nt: TGTGCCAGCAGCTCAGACGGTAGCGGGACTGGAGAGCAGTTCTTC
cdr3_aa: CASSSDGSGTGEQFF

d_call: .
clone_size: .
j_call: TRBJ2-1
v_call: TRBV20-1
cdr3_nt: TGCAGTGCACATCCGACGGTTAGCTCCTACAATGAGCAGTTCTTC
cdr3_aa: CSAHPTVSSYNEQFF

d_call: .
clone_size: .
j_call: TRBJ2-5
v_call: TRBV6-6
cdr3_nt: TGTGCCAGCAGTGGCTCGCCCAGGGGTCAGGCAGAGACCCAGTACTTC
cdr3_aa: CASSGSPRGQAETQYF

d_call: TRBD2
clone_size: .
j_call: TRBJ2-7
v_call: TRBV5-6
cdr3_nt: TGTGCCAGCAGCTTGGTGGGACTAGCCTACGAGCAGTACTTC
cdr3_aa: CASSLVGLAYEQYF